This T cell receptor (beta chain) stems from a study of blood T cell repertoires in COVID-19. Study-wide background: Material from acute and convalescent COVID-19 was sourced from the United States, Italy and Spain. PBMCs, B-cell-depleted T cells, or T cells were the source of the cDNA or gDNA that made up the material.

Germline V gene lookup returns CDR1 MGHRA and CDR2 YSYEKL. CDR3 length: 15 residues. The V gene lost 4 bases and the J gene lost 4 bases, with 14 bases spanning the gap. Clones were sequenced by immunoSEQ multiplex PCR, and TCRdb holds only the in-frame ones, with some missing. The sample lists fewer than 95,000 clones, around 86% occurring once. This clone was seen once. Sequencing was carried out using peripheral blood. The sequence was collected from a man between 45 and 60 years old with active or convalescent COVID-19. V and J are TRBV4-1 and TRBJ1-3; possible D gene TRBD1, 6 bases. DNA for the CDR3: TGCGCCAGCAGCCGAACACAGGGCCGGGGAAACACCATATATTTT. It yields the protein CASSRTQGRGNTIYF.